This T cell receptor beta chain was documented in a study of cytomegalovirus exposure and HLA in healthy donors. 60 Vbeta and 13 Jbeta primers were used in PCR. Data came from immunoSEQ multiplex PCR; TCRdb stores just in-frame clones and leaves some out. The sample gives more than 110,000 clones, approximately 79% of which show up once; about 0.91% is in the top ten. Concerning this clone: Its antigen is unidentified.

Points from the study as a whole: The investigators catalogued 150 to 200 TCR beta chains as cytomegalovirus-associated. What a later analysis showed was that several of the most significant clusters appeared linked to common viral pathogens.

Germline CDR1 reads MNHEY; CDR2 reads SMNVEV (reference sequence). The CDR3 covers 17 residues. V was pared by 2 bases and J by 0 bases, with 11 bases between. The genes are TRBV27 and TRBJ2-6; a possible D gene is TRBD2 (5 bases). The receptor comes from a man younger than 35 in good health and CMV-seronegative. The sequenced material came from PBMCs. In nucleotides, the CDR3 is TGTGCCAGCAGTTTAGAGGGCGGCAGCTCTGGGGCCAACGTCCTGACTTTC. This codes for CASSLEGGSSGANVLTF.